This passage covers 24 T cell receptor beta chains from one sample sequenced in a study of cytomegalovirus exposure and HLA in healthy donors. The PCR contained 60 Vbeta and 13 Jbeta primers. Measured with immunoSEQ multiplex PCR; TCRdb has only the in-frame clones, and not every one. Found here are approximately 190,000 clones, roughly 80% of them singletons; the top ten hold around 2.2%. Sequencing input: PBMCs. The receptors shown here come from a woman aged 25-40 years in good health and CMV-seropositive.

The chain couples TRBV9 to TRBJ1-2, with D unclear. V gave up 7 bases and J gave up 5 bases, with 18 bases separating them. The CDR3 covers 14 residues. Germline values: CDR1 SGDLS, CDR2 YYNGEE. CDR3 nucleotides: TGTGCCAGCGATAGGACTGGAGAAGGGTATGGCTACACCTTC. Encoded protein: CASDRTGEGYGYTF.

The chain employs TRBV4-2 and TRBJ2-3, with D possibly TRBD1 on 5 matching bases. Trimming cost V 3 bases and J 1 base, with 11 bases left between them. Germline loops: CDR1 LGHNA, CDR2 YNFKEQ. The CDR3 runs to 15 residues. CDR3 nucleotides: TGTGCCAGCAGCCAGATGGGGCAGCGCACAGATACGCAGTATTTT. It is translated as CASSQMGQRTDTQYF.

The chain recombines TRBV5-4 with TRBJ2-7, with a weak D call TRBD2 (6 bases). Between the trimmed V and J ends, which lost 0 bases and 3 bases, there was a span of 13 bases. The CDR3 sequence is 15 residues long. Germline CDR1 is SGHNT and CDR2 is YYREEE (reference sequence). The CDR3 sequence is CASSLARQGGYEQYF. CDR3 in DNA: TGTGCCAGCAGCTTGGCGCGGCAGGGAGGCTACGAGCAGTACTTC.

There are a few counts of this clone. V gene TRBV7-9 combines with J gene TRBJ2-1, with TRBD1 identical over 9 bases. With 7 bases clipped from V and 4 bases from J, the junction kept 5 bases outside the gene matches. This CDR3 comprises 14 residues. The germline V gene encodes CDR1 SEHNR and CDR2 FQNEAQ (reference sequence). The CDR3 sequence is CASIWTGAYNEQFF. The CDR3 DNA reads TGTGCCAGCATCTGGACAGGGGCGTACAATGAGCAGTTCTTC.

This clone was seen a single time. The chain carries TRBV29-1 and TRBJ2-3, with 8 bases identical to TRBD1. The V segment lost 7 bases and the J segment 2 bases; nucleotides outside the gene matches: 11. Germline V lookup: CDR1 SQVTM, CDR2 ANQGSEA. The CDR3 length is 15 residues. CDR3 protein: CSARIQGQDTDTQYF. The CDR3 nucleotides read TGCAGCGCCCGAATTCAGGGACAGGACACAGATACGCAGTATTTT.

This clone was observed a single time. The chain couples TRBV27 to TRBJ2-7; 10 bases agree with TRBD2. The CDR3 is 15 amino acids. Trimming cost V 2 bases and J 6 bases; bases outside gene matches: 7. Per germline, CDR1 MNHEY and CDR2 SMNVEV (reference sequence). CDR3 protein: CASSLKASGGVEQYF. CDR3 DNA sequence: TGTGCCAGCAGTTTAAAAGCTAGCGGGGGAGTCGAGCAGTACTTC.

The rearrangement links TRBV19 to TRBJ1-3; D is possibly TRBD1 (5 bases). V was shortened by 5 bases and J by 0 bases, with 11 bases between the two germline ends. The CDR3 runs to 15 residues. The germline gives CDR1 LNHDA, CDR2 SQIVND (reference sequence). CDR3: CASSVDRHSGNTIYF. The CDR3 DNA follows: TGTGCCAGTAGTGTCGACAGACACTCTGGAAACACCATATATTTT.

This rearrangement joins TRBV28 to TRBJ1-6; D is possibly TRBD1 (5 bases). The CDR3 consists of 16 residues. V lost 2 bases, J lost 7 bases, and 15 bases lay in between. Germline values: CDR1 MDHEN, CDR2 SYDVKM. The CDR3 nucleotides read TGTGCCAGCAGTTTACGGGCCAGGGCCGTGAATTCACCCCTCCACTTT. Translation gives CASSLRARAVNSPLHF.

V usage is TRBV4-1 and J usage is TRBJ1-4; a weak D match, TRBD1 (5 bases). This CDR3 spans 14 amino acids. The germline CDR1 and CDR2 sequences are MGHRA and YSYEKL. Deletions cut 4 bases from V and 8 bases from J, with 14 bases between. This chain's CDR3 is CASSPEGLREKLFF. Here the CDR3 DNA reads TGCGCCAGCAGCCCGGAGGGGCTGAGGGAAAAACTGTTTTTT.

The chain recombines TRBV5-4 with TRBJ1-5; 9 bases line up with TRBD1. CDR1 and CDR2 from the germline V gene are SGHNT and YYREEE (reference sequence). This CDR3 contains 15 residues. V gave up 5 bases and J gave up 6 bases; unmatched junction bases: 9. The CDR3 loop is CASSLDRGTVQPQHF. The CDR3 bases are TGTGCCAGCAGTCTAGACAGGGGGACGGTTCAGCCCCAGCATTTT.

This clone was observed many times. The CDR3 here is CASSEGEEGEAFF. The CDR3 DNA sequence: TGTGCCAGCAGTGAAGGGGAAGAGGGTGAAGCTTTCTTT. The rearrangement links TRBV6-1 to TRBJ1-1; D ambiguous. Trimming removed 1 base from V and 7 bases from J, with 10 bases in between. This CDR3 has 13 residues. In germline, CDR1 is MNHNS, CDR2 SASEGT.

The CDR3 is CASSSDGNRAYEQYF. The CDR3 DNA reads TGTGCCAGCAGTTCCGACGGAAACAGGGCCTACGAGCAGTACTTC. V is TRBV28 and J is TRBJ2-7; D may be TRBD1 (6 bases). Germline assignment: CDR1 MDHEN and CDR2 SYDVKM. This CDR3 is 15 amino acids long. With 4 bases removed from V and 2 bases from J, the gap between germline ends came to 15 bases.

The chain joins TRBV10-3 to TRBJ2-3, with a weak D call TRBD2 (5 bases). This CDR3 comprises 16 residues. Trimming cost V 3 bases and J 1 base, with 14 bases left between them. Per the germline V gene, CDR1 is ENHRY and CDR2 is SYGVKD. The CDR3 bases are TGTGCCATCAGTGATTTTGGGCTAGCCGGCACAGATACGCAGTATTTT. This gives the protein CAISDFGLAGTDTQYF.

The rearrangement uses TRBV18 and TRBJ1-4, with D perhaps matching TRBD1 (6 bases). The length of the CDR3 is 16 residues. V was cut by 0 bases and J by 7 bases, with 15 bases left in between. The germline CDR1 and CDR2 sequences are KGHSH and LQKENI. The CDR3 DNA reads as TGTGCCAGCTCACCACCGGGTCAGGGGCATGGTGAAAAACTGTTTTTT. Its translation: CASSPPGQGHGEKLFF.

The chain is built from TRBV29-1 and TRBJ1-2, with 7 bases matching TRBD1. There are 14 residues in the CDR3. CDR1 is SQVTM and CDR2 is ANQGSEA in the germline V gene. With 5 bases clipped from V and 3 bases from J, the junction kept 9 bases outside the gene matches. In nucleotides, the CDR3 is TGCAGCGTTCTTACAGGGGTGGGGGACTATGGCTACACCTTC. It yields the protein CSVLTGVGDYGYTF.

Only a few counts were recorded for this clone. The chain recombines TRBV9 with TRBJ1-5; the match to TRBD1 covers 12 bases. Germline V gene sequence: CDR1 SGDLS, CDR2 YYNGEE. V dropped 4 bases and J dropped 8; count of bases not matched to a gene: 7. This CDR3 region has 15 residues. In DNA form, the CDR3 reads TGTGCCAGCAGCCCGGGACAGGGGGCGAGCGAGCCCCAGCATTTT. Amino acids: CASSPGQGASEPQHF.

The chain is built from TRBV29-1 and TRBJ2-5, with D perhaps TRBD1 (6 bases). V was trimmed by 1 base and J by 4 bases, leaving 13 bases between them. Looked up from germline, CDR1 is SQVTM and CDR2 is ANQGSEA. The CDR3 loop spans 14 amino acids. The CDR3 sequence: CSVEGSSRGETQYF. The CDR3 DNA is TGCAGCGTTGAAGGATCGTCCAGGGGAGAGACCCAGTACTTC.

The V gene is TRBV7-9, the J gene TRBJ1-4; TRBD1 matches 11 bases. CDR1 and CDR2 from the germline V gene are SEHNR and FQNEAQ (reference sequence). After removal of 5 bases from V and 2 bases from J, the junction contained 7 bases not matched to a gene. The CDR3 length is 17 residues. The CDR3 DNA reads as TGTGCCAGCAGCATTGGACAGGGGGCTGCGACTAATGAAAAACTGTTTTTT. This sequence encodes CASSIGQGAATNEKLFF.

This rearrangement joins TRBV7-3 to TRBJ2-6; tentatively, D is TRBD1 (5 bases). CDR3 length equals 19 residues. The germline V gene encodes CDR1 SGHTA and CDR2 FQGTGA. Trimming left V 1 base short and J 0 bases short, with 16 bases between. In DNA, the CDR3 is TGTGCCAGCAGCTTAAGTCCAGGGAATCCGTTCTCTGGGGCCAACGTCCTGACTTTC. Amino acid sequence: CASSLSPGNPFSGANVLTF.

The chain combines TRBV5-1 with TRBJ2-2; 7 positions match TRBD2. The CDR3 contains 18 residues. The germline gives CDR1 SGHRS, CDR2 YFSETQ. The junction had 18 bases not matched to a gene; V was cut back by 4 bases and J by 6 bases. The CDR3 nucleotides read TGCGCCAGCAGCCCGGGGCAACTAGCGCCCACGTGGGCCGGGGAGCTGTTTTTT. Translated: CASSPGQLAPTWAGELFF. The complete variable domain, with remaining parts taken from reference TRBV5-1 and TRBJ2-2, reads KAGVTQTPRYLIKTRGQQVTLSCSPISGHRSVSWYQQTPGQGLQFLFEYFSETQRNKGNFPGRFSGRQFSNSRSEMNVSTLELGDSALYLCASSPGQLAPTWAGELFFGEGSRLTVL.

The chain is built from TRBV4-2 and TRBJ2-1; 7 bases line up with TRBD1. This CDR3 is 13 amino acids long. Trimming took 3 bases from V and 7 from J; bases not matched to a gene: 3. Germline CDR1 and CDR2: LGHNA and YNFKEQ. In nucleotides, the CDR3 is TGTGCCAGCAGCCAGGACAGGATTAATGAGCAGTTCTTC. Protein product: CASSQDRINEQFF.

V and J are TRBV19 and TRBJ1-5, with D possibly being TRBD1 (6 bases). The CDR3 spans 16 residues. The germline V gene encodes CDR1 LNHDA and CDR2 SQIVND (reference sequence). V was shortened by 3 bases and J by 6 bases, with 18 bases between the two germline ends. The CDR3 spells CASSMGRGGMGQPQHF. The CDR3 DNA is TGTGCCAGTAGTATGGGAAGGGGGGGCATGGGTCAGCCCCAGCATTTT.

The rearrangement uses TRBV5-6 and TRBJ2-1, with 10 nucleotides matching TRBD1. Unmatched junction bases numbered 12, after V lost 6 bases and J lost 12 bases. From germline, CDR1 is SGHDT and CDR2 YYEEEE. The CDR3 totals 14 residues. DNA of the CDR3: TGTGCCAGCACCTTTGGGACAGGGGTAAACCGGCAGTTCTTC. Translated: CASTFGTGVNRQFF.

The chain combines TRBV19 with TRBJ1-5; D perhaps matches TRBD1 (5 bases). The CDR3 covers 16 residues. In germline, CDR1 is LNHDA, CDR2 SQIVND (reference sequence). Trimming cost V 3 bases and J 9 bases, with 21 bases left between them. CDR3: CASSMGRASFQGPQHF. The CDR3 DNA sequence: TGTGCCAGTAGTATGGGCAGGGCAAGCTTTCAGGGGCCCCAGCATTTT.